Given below is one T cell receptor (beta chain) in context. Source study methods: Estimated nucleated cell counts came from reference gene primer amplification. The table came from immunoSEQ multiplex PCR; TCRdb's copy has only in-frame clones and leaves some out. Clonal size and the V and J genes are those of that table, whereas D and trimming came from the DNA. The table lists around 97,000 clones, roughly 88% of them singletons. The source of the sample is a study of blood T cell repertoires in COVID-19. Study at large: Samples taken during acute and convalescent COVID-19 were collected in the United States, Italy and Spain. PBMCs, B-cell-depleted T cells, or T cells were the source of the cDNA or gDNA that made up the material.

Germline V gene data show CDR1 as SQVTM and CDR2 as ANQGSEA. V was clipped by 2 bases and J by 0 bases, with 11 bases between them. This CDR3 region has 14 residues. What was sequenced was peripheral blood. This TCR was recovered from a human donor in a cohort sampled during active COVID-19. The rearrangement links TRBV29-1 to TRBJ2-7; TRBD2 might be the D (6 bases). The CDR3 sequence: CSVEKAGVSYEQYF. CDR3 sequence (DNA): TGCAGCGTTGAAAAAGCGGGCGTCTCCTACGAGCAGTACTTC.